Listed below are T cell receptor beta chains from one sample, sequenced in a study of OX40 agonist ivuxolimab in advanced cancers. Produced via immunoSEQ multiplex PCR; TCRdb's table is partial and in-frame only. The sample includes 75,000 to 95,000 clones, about 90% of them seen just once. Sample: CD4+ or CD8+ T cells sorted from blood, taken in a trial of the OX40 agonist ivuxolimab. These receptors were taken from an adult with an advanced solid tumor such as melanoma, head and neck, liver or kidney cancer. Each CDR3 is given with its conserved first and last residue. A D gene is named only where the DNA matches it firmly. Clone size appears in some rows only: once, few, many, or a class for an expanded clone.

j_call v_call clone_size d_call cdr3_nt cdr3_aa
TRBJ2-5 TRBV5-1 . . TGCGCCAGCAGCTTGGCCCGGAGAGAAGAGACCCAGTACTTC CASSLARREETQYF
TRBJ2-7 TRBV7-9 . TRBD1 TGTGCCAGCAGCTACAGACAGGGGATGAACCACGAGCAGTACTTC CASSYRQGMNHEQYF
TRBJ1-4 TRBV6-1 once . TGTGCCAGCAACCAGGCACAGGTGGGGCAAAAACTGTTTTTT CASNQAQVGQKLFF
TRBJ1-2 TRBV4-3 . TRBD1 TGCGCCAGCAGCCAAGATCTCGGGACAGGGTTTGGCTACACCTTC CASSQDLGTGFGYTF
TRBJ2-3 TRBV19 . . . CASSSSGTDTQYF
TRBJ2-5 TRBV7-9 once . TGTGCCAGCAGCTTACGCTCGGGTGGAGAGACCCAGTACTTC CASSLRSGGETQYF
TRBJ2-7 TRBV19 . TRBD1 TGTGCCAGTAGTCCGGAGATAAGACAGGGTCCGCGGTACTTC CASSPEIRQGPRYF
TRBJ2-5 TRBV11-3 . TRBD2 TGTGCCAGCAGCTTAAGGGCTAGCGGGAGTACGGAGACCCAGTACTTC CASSLRASGSTETQYF
TRBJ2-1 TRBV11-2 . . TGTGCCAGCAGCTTGGCGAGGACCAGTGGGAATGAGCAGTTCTTC CASSLARTSGNEQFF
TRBJ2-7 TRBV5-5 . . TGTGCCAGCAGCTTGGGGGCAGCGATCGAGCAGTACTTC CASSLGAAIEQYF
TRBJ2-1 TRBV21-1 . . TGTGCCAGTATACATGAGCAGTTCTTC CASIHEQFF
TRBJ1-1 TRBV9 . TRBD1 TGTGCCAGCAGCCCAAGGACAGGGAACACTGAAGCTTTCTTT CASSPRTGNTEAFF
TRBJ2-4 TRBV5-4 . . TGTGCCAGCAGCCCCTTTGGCAGCCAAAACATTCAGTACTTC CASSPFGSQNIQYF
TRBJ2-6 TRBV7-9 . . TGTGCCAGCAGCTTAGGGCTCACAGACTCTGGGGCCAACGTCCTGACTTTC CASSLGLTDSGANVLTF
TRBJ2-2 TRBV7-9 . . TGTGCCAGTGGGGATAGCGACGTCACCGGGGAGCTGTTTTTT CASGDSDVTGELFF
TRBJ2-7 TRBV30 few TRBD1 TGTGCCGGAGTCTTAAGGGACAGGGCCTCCTACGAGCAGTACTTC CAGVLRDRASYEQYF
TRBJ1-1 TRBV5-1 . . TGCGCCAGCAGCCTCTTGAACACTGAAGCTTTCTTT CASSLLNTEAFF
TRBJ2-2 TRBV28 . . TGTGCCAGCAGTAGGGGCATCGGGGAGCTGTTTTTT CASSRGIGELFF
TRBJ1-1 TRBV19 . . TGTGCCAGTAGTATTAATGACCAGCGAACTGAAGCTTTCTTT CASSINDQRTEAFF
TRBJ1-3 TRBV19 . . TGTGCCAGTAGTATTCGGTCCAACACGGGTGGAAACACCATATATTTT CASSIRSNTGGNTIYF
TRBJ1-1 TRBV7-2 . . TGTGCCAGCAGCCCCCGGACCGGGGTGGCCACTGAAGCTTTCTTT CASSPRTGVATEAFF
TRBJ2-1 TRBV19 . TRBD2 TGTGCCAGTAGTATATCGGGGACTAGCGGTCCCCTGGGGCTCAATGAGCAGTTCTTC CASSISGTSGPLGLNEQFF
TRBJ1-5 TRBV4-3 . . TGCGCCAGCAGCCAAGAGGTGGGACATAATCAGCCCCAGCATTTT CASSQEVGHNQPQHF
TRBJ2-7 TRBV18 . . TGTGCCAGCTCACCACCGTGGACAGACCCCAGCTCCTACGAGCAGTACTTC CASSPPWTDPSSYEQYF
TRBJ2-7 TRBV5-1 . TRBD2 TGCGCCAGCAGCCTAGCGGGAGAATACGAGCAGTACTTC CASSLAGEYEQYF
TRBJ1-1 TRBV21-1 . . TGTGCCAGCACCCCGGATGGTACCCGCCCCCAGTCCACTGAAGCTTTCTTT CASTPDGTRPQSTEAFF
TRBJ2-7 TRBV30 . . TGTGCCTGGAACGGCCAGGTAACCTACGAGCAGTACTTC CAWNGQVTYEQYF
TRBJ1-5 TRBV18 . TRBD1 TGTGCCAGCTCACCTGCCGCCCCCCGGACAGGGTCCAATCAGCCCCAGCATTTT CASSPAAPRTGSNQPQHF
TRBJ1-4 TRBV18 . . TGTGCCAGCTCACCCACAACTCCCCGGGGTAATGAAAAACTGTTTTTT CASSPTTPRGNEKLFF
TRBJ1-1 TRBV5-1 once TRBD1 TGCGCCAGCAGAGGGGGCGAGTACACTGAAGCTTTCTTT CASRGGEYTEAFF
TRBJ2-7 TRBV9 . . TGTGCCAGCAGCACGGGGGCGGCCCCTCCCTACGAGCAGTACTTC CASSTGAAPPYEQYF
TRBJ2-1 TRBV7-2 once . TGTGCCAGCAGCTTAGCGGGGCGGGGTTACTACAATGAGCAGTTCTTC CASSLAGRGYYNEQFF
TRBJ2-1 TRBV11-3 . . TGTGCCAGCAGCTTAAGTCGAGGCAGCTACAATGAGCAGTTCTTC CASSLSRGSYNEQFF
TRBJ2-5 TRBV5-4 . TRBD2 TGTGCCAGCAGCGGGCCGTTTAGCGGGCAAGAGACCCAGTACTTC CASSGPFSGQETQYF
TRBJ2-3 TRBV29-1 . . TGCAGCGCTAGCCCAGGCCATGGAGATACGCAGTATTTT CSASPGHGDTQYF
TRBJ2-2 TRBV7-8 . TRBD1 TGTGCCAGCAGCTTAAGCTTAGGGGGCGGCGGGGAGCTGTTTTTT CASSLSLGGGGELFF
TRBJ1-1 TRBV11-2 . TRBD1 TGTGCCAGCAGCGCAATCCGGGACAGGGGACACACTGAAGCTTTCTTT CASSAIRDRGHTEAFF
TRBJ2-1 TRBV7-9 . TRBD2 TGTGCCAGCAGCTTAGGACTAGCGGACAATGAGCAGTTCTTC CASSLGLADNEQFF
TRBJ1-1 TRBV30 few . TGTGCCTGGAGTGTGGGTAACGTAGCTGAAGCTTTCTTT CAWSVGNVAEAFF
TRBJ1-5 TRBV9 . . TGTGCCAGCAGCGTAGAGCGGTGGACTAGCAATCAGCCCCAGCATTTT CASSVERWTSNQPQHF
TRBJ2-2 TRBV19 . . TGTGCCAGTAGTATAAACGCGGTGAACACCGGGGAGCTGTTTTTT CASSINAVNTGELFF
TRBJ2-2 TRBV14 once TRBD2 TGTGCCAGCAGCCAAGTCGGGAGGAAGGCCGGGGAGCTGTTTTTT CASSQVGRKAGELFF
TRBJ2-7 TRBV7-2 . . TGTGCCAGCAGCTTAGCGGAGGGCGCCTACGAGCAGTACTTC CASSLAEGAYEQYF
TRBJ2-2 TRBV5-8 . TRBD1 TGTGCCAGCAGCTCTGGGACAGGGGGAACCGGGGAGCTGTTTTTT CASSSGTGGTGELFF
TRBJ1-3 TRBV7-2 . . TGTGCCAGCAGCTTAGCGCGCAGCTCTGGAAACACCATATATTTT CASSLARSSGNTIYF
TRBJ1-1 TRBV29-1 . . TGCAGCGTTGATAGGGGAGGGGCAGGCACTGAAGCTTTCTTT CSVDRGGAGTEAFF
TRBJ2-7 TRBV6-9 once TRBD2 TGTGCCAGCAGCCTACTCAGCGGGAGGGTTAACTCCTACGAGCAGTACTTC CASSLLSGRVNSYEQYF
TRBJ1-2 TRBV6-5 . . TGTGCCAGCAGCCGGAGCGACTATGGCTACACCTTC CASSRSDYGYTF
TRBJ2-2 TRBV29-1 once . TGCAGCGTTCAGGATACCGGGGAGCTGTTTTTT CSVQDTGELFF
TRBJ1-1 TRBV5-4 once TRBD1 TGTGCCAGCAGCTTGGAGACAGGGGGTTTCCGGGGCTTT CASSLETGGFRGF
TRBJ2-7 TRBV6-5 . . TGTGCCAGCAGCCTCTCCAGGTTAACTCCCTACGAGCAGTACTTC CASSLSRLTPYEQYF
TRBJ1-1 TRBV5-3 . . TGTGCCAGAAGCTTGGCGAGGCAGAAGAACACTGAAGCTTTCTTT CARSLARQKNTEAFF
TRBJ2-5 TRBV18 . . TGTGCCAGCTCACGGCCCCAAGAGACCCAGTACTTC CASSRPQETQYF
TRBJ1-5 TRBV2 . . TGTGCCAGCAGAGACCTGGTCTGGAATCAGCCCCAGCATTTT CASRDLVWNQPQHF
TRBJ1-1 TRBV28 . . TGTGCCAGCGTTGGTGGGCGTAGTGAAGCTTTCTTT CASVGGRSEAFF
TRBJ1-1 TRBV7-7 few . TGTGCTAGCAGCCCCTTGGTGAACACTGAAGCTTTCTTT CASSPLVNTEAFF
TRBJ2-7 TRBV19 . . TGTGCCAGTAGTATGGACTTAGACGGCTACGAGCAGTACTTC CASSMDLDGYEQYF